This TCR beta chain emerged from a study of T cells in Graves' hyperthyroidism and ophthalmopathy. In its sample, this clonotype was seen many times. Amplified TCR beta CDR3 regions derived from RNA transcripts. Initially, a first-round RT-PCR of the TCR CDR3 employed the HTBI primer set. TCRdb re-called the multiplex PCR reads through MiXCR, storing one row per CDR3 protein. The sample shows approximately 600,000 distinct CDR3 sequences, around 15% of them seen only once. The CDR3 is 13 amino acids. The germline gives CDR1 MNHEY, CDR2 SVGEGT. Trimming removed 3 bases from V and 3 bases from J, with 9 bases in between.

The chain recombines TRBV6-2 or TRBV6-3 with TRBJ2-7; the D gene is possibly TRBD2 (5 bases). This receptor was taken from a woman aged 25 to 39 with Graves' hyperthyroidism. Sequencing input: blood. The chain's CDR3 is CASSYASRYEQYF. The CDR3 coding sequence is TGTGCCAGCAGTTATGCTAGCCGCTACGAGCAGTACTTC.